This T cell receptor (beta chain) comes out of a study of blood T cell repertoires in COVID-19 (dated by TCRdb to 2020 to 2021). Concerning the study at large: Samples covering the acute and convalescent phases of COVID-19 were provided by collaborators in the United States, Italy and Spain. Where available, HLA class I and class II types were taken from metadata supplied by the sample provider and were not determined by assay-based typing. Samples came from the ongoing ImmuneRACE study (first 160 participants) plus 1,254 subjects from 6 global collaborators. The dataset comprised deeply sampled blood TCRbeta repertoires from subjects exposed to, actively infected with, or recovered from COVID-19. A freely available public database, intended as a resource for researchers studying the immune response to SARS-CoV-2, is where the repertoires were released. The material from the prospective study consisted of cDNA or gDNA derived from T cells, B-cell-depleted T cells, or PBMCs. A de-identified subject ID, COVID-19 status, age in years and sex were almost always included in the sample metadata.

On this clone itself: No cognate antigen has been identified for it. No base qualities exist here, and no much larger clone lies one base off it.

Study-level results and caveats: The amount of clinical and demographic metadata varied by source and participant and was provided uncurated.

Whole blood was collected in K2EDTA tubes by collaborating institutions according to the institutions' own protocols. For TCRbeta analysis, collaborators shipped samples in one of three forms: frozen whole blood, isolated PBMCs, or DNA extracted from either of those sample types. Sequences MNHEY (CDR1) and SVGAGI (CDR2) are obtained from the germline V gene. V loses 6 bases, J loses 2 bases, and the germline ends lie 13 bases apart. The CDR3 starts with the cysteine, ends with the phenylalanine, and has 14 residues. The DNA shown is the 42-base CDR3, in frame from base 1. TCRbeta CDR3 regions were amplified from genomic DNA using the immunoSEQ Assay, a bias-controlled multiplex PCR. The study's own analysis went as follows. Within the assay, amplification of reference gene primers was used to estimate how many nucleated cells each sample contained. Sequence reads were collapsed and filtered to measure the absolute abundance of every unique TCRbeta CDR3 rearrangement. For each sample, productive Simpson clonality was calculated by taking the square root of Simpson's diversity index across productive rearrangements. This is the immuneACCESS table as TCRdb keeps it, with only in-frame sequences that have V and J called. A part of the clones is gone; compared with another copy, unresolved V genes explain less than half, and the rest is unexplained. The D gene and trimming were derived from the DNA, and the V and J assignments and clone size from that table. Recorded for this sample are about 160,000 clones; about 83% of them occurred a single time. Together, the top ten hold over 11% of the sample.

The rearrangement joined TRBV6-5 to TRBJ2-5; TRBD2 is possibly the D segment (6 matching bases). The receptor was isolated from a woman older than 75 with acute or convalescent COVID-19. Sequencing input: peripheral blood. The CDR3 corresponds to CASSPSGEQETQYF. The sequenced DNA: TGTGCCAGCAGCCCCTCGGGGGAGCAAGAGACCCAGTACTTC.